The 14 T cell receptor beta chains listed next were all sequenced from one sample in a study of identical twins. TCRdb analysed the 5' RACE reads with MiXCR anew, one entry per CDR3 protein. The sample shows about 700,000 distinct CDR3 sequences, under 9% of them seen only once. The same sample was also studied in work on yellow fever vaccine responses in identical twins.

The specimen was PBMCs. Every receptor here comes from a woman between 18 and 30 years old in good health.

The rearrangement uses TRBV29-1 and TRBJ2-7; 11 bases are a match to TRBD1. The V gene end was trimmed by 4 bases and the J gene end by 4 bases; junction bases not matched to a gene: 6. There are 14 residues in the CDR3. Germline lookup yields CDR1 SQVTM and CDR2 ANQGSEA. CDR3 amino acids: CSVVDRGRYYEQYF. As DNA, the CDR3 is TGCAGCGTTGTGGACAGGGGGCGTTATTACGAGCAGTACTTC.

This clonotype was seen many times. This rearrangement joins TRBV6-2 or TRBV6-3 to TRBJ2-3; D gene unclear. The V end was cut by 10 bases, the J end by 2 bases, with 13 bases between. Germline CDR1 MNHEY, CDR2 SVGEGT. This CDR3 has 13 residues. The CDR3 DNA reads TGTGCCACCAGAGGAGAACCCACAGATACGCAGTATTTT. Amino acid sequence: CATRGEPTDTQYF.

This clonotype appeared once. The chain is built from TRBV18 and TRBJ1-1, with 8 bases that match TRBD1. CDR1 KGHSH and CDR2 LQKENI come from the germline V gene. V dropped 2 bases and J dropped 5; count of bases not matched to a gene: 4. The CDR3 spans 14 residues. CDR3 in DNA: TGTGCCAGCTCACCAGACAGGGGAGGAACTGAAGCTTTCTTT. Translating gives CASSPDRGGTEAFF. Full variable domain (missing parts from reference TRBV18 and TRBJ1-1): NAGVMQNPRHLVRRRGQEARLRCSPMKGHSHVYWYRQLPEEGLKFMVYLQKENIIDESGMPKERFSAEFPKEGPSILRIQQVVRGDSAAYFCASSPDRGGTEAFFGQGTRLTVV.

This sequence joins TRBV24-1 and TRBJ2-1, with TRBD2 identical over 9 bases. Trimming cost V 4 bases and J 1 base; bases outside gene matches: 16. The CDR3 is made up of 20 amino acids. From germline, CDR1 is KGHDR and CDR2 SFDVKD. CDR3 residues: CATSDTSGGGRALSYNEQFF. CDR3 sequence (DNA): TGTGCCACCAGTGACACCTCTGGGGGCGGGAGGGCCTTGTCCTACAATGAGCAGTTCTTC.

This clonotype was counted many times. The chain combines TRBV12-3 or TRBV12-4 with TRBJ2-1; D remains ambiguous. Trimming took 8 bases from V and 6 from J, leaving 11 bases between them. The CDR3 extends over 12 amino acids. CDR3 sequence (DNA): TGTGCCAGCGGCAAAGGTTCCAATGAGCAGTTCTTC. Translated, it gives CASGKGSNEQFF.

This clonotype was recorded a few times. CDR3 in amino acids: CASSEVRGLFYEQYF. The CDR3 DNA sequence: TGTGCCAGCAGTGAAGTTCGCGGCCTATTCTACGAGCAGTACTTC. This chain links TRBV6-1 with TRBJ2-7; no reliable D call. This CDR3 spans 15 amino acids. The germline V and J ends were trimmed by 1 base and 3 bases, with 13 bases remaining between them. CDR1 and CDR2 from the germline V gene are MNHNS and SASEGT.

The CDR3 region has the DNA TGTGCCATCAGTGAGTCGGGGACAGTGCGGGAGCAGTACTTC. Translated, it gives CAISESGTVREQYF. The V call is TRBV10-3, the J call TRBJ2-7; 7 positions agree with TRBD1. CDR1 is ENHRY and CDR2 is SYGVKD in the germline V gene. The V gene end was trimmed by 0 bases and the J gene end by 7 bases; junction bases not matched to a gene: 6. This CDR3 comprises 14 residues.

This clonotype has a handful of counts. This chain links TRBV7-9 with TRBJ2-1; 7 nucleotides agree with TRBD1. Per the germline V gene, CDR1 is SEHNR and CDR2 is FQNEAQ (reference sequence). J lost 7 bases, V lost 4 bases, and 7 bases had no gene match. There are 14 residues in the CDR3. The CDR3 nucleotides are TGTGCCAGCAGCTCGGTTTGGGGACAGAATGAGCAGTTCTTC. It translates to CASSSVWGQNEQFF.

The chain has TRBV12-3 or TRBV12-4 and TRBJ1-3, with D possibly being TRBD1 (6 bases). The CDR3 contains 15 residues. The V end was cut by 1 base, the J end by 4 bases, with 11 bases between. The CDR3 loop reads CASSLVGALGNTIYF. The DNA of the CDR3 is TGTGCCAGCAGTTTAGTGGGGGCGCTAGGAAACACCATATATTTT.

This clonotype was seen repeatedly, ten times or more. The gene calls are TRBV24-1 and TRBJ1-5; D gene uncertain. V lost 3 bases, J lost 0 bases, and 8 bases lay in between. Germline CDR1 and CDR2: KGHDR and SFDVKD. The CDR3 totals 15 residues. CDR3 in DNA: TGTGCCACCAGTGATGGGATTAATAGCAATCAGCCCCAGCATTTT. Its protein is CATSDGINSNQPQHF.

V is TRBV29-1 and J is TRBJ2-5; TRBD2 matches 16 bases. Germline CDR1 SQVTM, CDR2 ANQGSEA. Trimming took 3 bases from V and 5 from J; bases not matched to a gene: 12. The CDR3 consists of 18 residues. CDR3 region: CSVERPGTSGGARETQYF. CDR3 DNA: TGCAGCGTTGAGCGACCTGGGACTAGCGGGGGGGCCAGGGAGACCCAGTACTTC. The complete variable domain, with remaining parts taken from reference TRBV29-1 and TRBJ2-5, reads SAVISQKPSRDICQRGTSLTIQCQVDSQVTMMFWYRQQPGQSLTLIATANQGSEATYESGFVIDKFPISRPNLTFSTLTVSNMSPEDSSIYLCSVERPGTSGGARETQYFGPGTRLLVL.

In its sample, this clonotype was seen many times. The gene calls are TRBV10-3 and TRBJ2-5; 10 bases map to TRBD1. The junction had 6 bases not matched to a gene; V was cut back by 8 bases and J by 3 bases. Germline V gene sequence: CDR1 ENHRY, CDR2 SYGVKD. The CDR3 runs to 14 residues. The CDR3 loop is CAIGTGAQKETQYF. The CDR3 DNA follows: TGTGCCATCGGGACAGGGGCGCAAAAAGAGACCCAGTACTTC.

This clonotype was recorded a few times. The chain has TRBV6-5 and TRBJ2-7; D gene uncertain. Trimming removed 7 bases from V and 8 bases from J, with 12 bases in between. The germline CDR1 and CDR2 sequences are MNHEY and SVGAGI. This CDR3 is 11 amino acids long. The CDR3 DNA reads as TGTGCCAGCAAGAGTCAGACTCAGCAGTACTTC. Amino acids: CASKSQTQQYF.

The gene calls are TRBV3-1 and TRBJ1-5; tentatively, D is TRBD1 (5 bases). Germline values: CDR1 LGHDT, CDR2 YNNKEL (reference sequence). The CDR3 extends over 16 amino acids. Trimming cost V 2 bases and J 9 bases, with 20 bases left between them. The CDR3 loop is CASSQFGRRGDWPQHF. CDR3 sequence (DNA): TGTGCCAGCAGCCAATTCGGACGGAGGGGAGATTGGCCCCAGCATTTT. Complete variable domain (other parts from reference TRBV3-1 and TRBJ1-5): DTAVSQTPKYLVTQMGNDKSIKCEQNLGHDTMYWYKQDSKKFLKIMFSYNNKELIINETVPNRFSPKSPDKAHLNLHINSLELGDSAVYFCASSQFGRRGDWPQHFGDGTRLSIL.